The 16 T cell receptor beta chains below were found in one sample sequenced in a study of CD8 T cells in Susac syndrome. cDNA came from roughly 0.47 to 1 ug RNA primed by random hexamers. TCRdb re-called the immunoSEQ multiplex PCR reads with MiXCR, one entry per CDR3 protein. In the table there are 200,000 or so distinct CDR3 sequences, 90% to 96% of which are singletons. Sequenced: CD4+ T cells from PBMCs. These receptors were taken from a human donor with Susac syndrome.

The chain recombines TRBV3-1 with TRBJ1-1; 7 bases fit TRBD1. Germline CDR1 reads LGHDT; CDR2 reads YNNKEL (reference sequence). V was pared by 2 bases and J by 9 bases, with 12 bases of the junction left unmatched. The CDR3 extends over 15 amino acids. The CDR3 loop reads CASSQNAGGGGKAFF. The DNA of the CDR3 is TGTGCCAGCAGCCAAAACGCAGGGGGTGGGGGGAAAGCTTTCTTT.

V gene TRBV30 combines with J gene TRBJ1-2; 7 bases are a match to TRBD1. The CDR3 has 12 amino acids. V gave up 3 bases and J gave up 11 bases; unmatched junction bases: 9. The germline V gene encodes CDR1 GTSNPN and CDR2 SVGIG (reference sequence). The CDR3 protein is CAWSRGGRGYTF. In DNA form, the CDR3 reads TGTGCCTGGAGCAGGGGGGGCCGGGGGTACACCTTC.

This CDR3 is CASSPGQGSETQYF. The CDR3 DNA reads as TGCGCCAGCAGCCCGGGACAGGGTTCGGAGACCCAGTACTTC. The rearrangement joins TRBV5-1 to TRBJ2-5; TRBD1 matches at 9 bases. V lost 4 bases to trimming and J lost 5 bases; unmatched junction nucleotides: 6. Germline loops: CDR1 SGHRS, CDR2 YFSETQ. CDR3 length: 14 amino acids.

This chain links TRBV14 with TRBJ2-3, with a possible D match to TRBD1 (6 bases). Trimming removed 0 bases at V and 0 bases at J, with 10 bases between. CDR1 and CDR2 (germline): SGHDN, FVKESK. CDR3 size: 16 residues. CDR3 amino acids: CASSQDWGTSTDTQYF. The CDR3 DNA is TGTGCCAGCAGCCAAGATTGGGGGACAAGCACAGATACGCAGTATTTT.

The table lists this clonotype with a count of one. The rearrangement joins TRBV6-6 to TRBJ1-2, with a possible D match to TRBD1 (6 bases). Germline V gene sequence: CDR1 MNHNY, CDR2 SVGAGI (reference sequence). The germline V and J ends were trimmed by 6 bases and 0 bases, with 8 bases remaining between them. The CDR3 contains 13 residues. The DNA for the CDR3 is TGTGCCAGCAGGGACAGTGCTAACTATGGCTACACCTTC. Encoded protein: CASRDSANYGYTF.

V usage is TRBV30 and J usage is TRBJ2-7, with D possibly called TRBD1 or TRBD2 (5 bases each). Per the germline V gene, CDR1 is GTSNPN and CDR2 is SVGIG (reference sequence). The CDR3 sequence is 13 residues long. V shed 7 bases and J shed 7 bases, with 20 bases lying between them. CDR3 nucleotides: TGTGCCTACTCGGGACGGGGAGTTACGGAGCAGTACTTC. Translating it yields CAYSGRGVTEQYF.

V and J are TRBV19 and TRBJ1-1, with D perhaps TRBD1 (5 bases). The CDR3 is made up of 12 amino acids. V shed 7 bases and J shed 2 bases, with 8 bases lying between them. CDR1 is LNHDA, CDR2 SQIVND, per germline (reference sequence). The CDR3 coding sequence is TGTGCCAGTATAGGGACTAACACTGAAGCTTTCTTT. Its protein is CASIGTNTEAFF.

The rearrangement links TRBV20-1 to TRBJ1-5, with 9 bases aligning to TRBD1. The CDR3 is 15 residues long. Unmatched junction bases numbered 9, after V lost 5 bases and J lost 4 bases. CDR1 and CDR2 from the germline V gene are DFQATT and SNEGSKA (reference sequence). The CDR3 loop reads CSAQPLGQGNQPQHF. As DNA, the CDR3 is TGCAGTGCTCAGCCCCTGGGACAGGGAAATCAGCCCCAGCATTTT.

The chain is built from TRBV7-3 and TRBJ2-3; D possibly corresponds to TRBD2 (5 bases). CDR1 is SGHTA and CDR2 is FQGTGA in the germline V gene. V shed 0 bases and J shed 0 bases, with 13 bases lying between them. The CDR3 has 17 amino acids. In nucleotides, the CDR3 is TGTGCCAGCAGCTTAACGGCTAGCCCTCTGAGCACAGATACGCAGTATTTT. It yields the protein CASSLTASPLSTDTQYF.

The V call is TRBV7-7, the J call TRBJ2-1; no definite D call. Germline V lookup: CDR1 SSHAT, CDR2 FNYEAQ (reference sequence). Trimming stripped 1 base from V and 8 bases from J, with 9 bases between. CDR3 length: 13 amino acids. The CDR3 here is CASSLDVRDEQFF. In nucleotides, the CDR3 is TGTGCCAGCAGCTTAGATGTCCGGGATGAGCAGTTCTTC.

CDR3 coding DNA: TGTGCCAGTAAGTCAGCTTCCTATAGCAATCAGCCCCAGCATTTT. Translated, it gives CASKSASYSNQPQHF. This rearrangement joins TRBV19 to TRBJ1-5; D gene ambiguous. Trimming removed 7 bases from V and 0 bases from J, with 13 bases in between. Per the germline V gene, CDR1 is LNHDA and CDR2 is SQIVND (reference sequence). This CDR3 comprises 15 residues.

The CDR3 DNA follows: TGTGCCAGCAGTTCAACAAGGCCTATAGTCTCTGGGGCCAACGTCCTGACTTTC. Its protein product is CASSSTRPIVSGANVLTF. This chain joins TRBV7-9 and TRBJ2-6, with unresolved D. This CDR3 spans 18 amino acids. V lost 6 bases, J lost 0 bases, and 18 bases lay in between. Germline assignment: CDR1 SEHNR and CDR2 FQNEAQ (reference sequence).

The chain links TRBV3-1 to TRBJ1-2, with TRBD1 matching 9 bases. The V and J ends lost 3 bases and 8 bases, in that order; junction bases with no gene match: 13. The CDR3 runs 16 residues. CDR1 LGHDT and CDR2 YNNKEL come from the germline V gene (reference sequence). CDR3 region: CASSQRGGQGGGGYTF. The CDR3 coding sequence is TGTGCCAGCAGCCAGCGAGGGGGACAGGGAGGTGGCGGCTACACCTTC.

This chain connects TRBV30 to TRBJ2-3, with D unclear. Germline V lookup: CDR1 GTSNPN, CDR2 SVGIG (reference sequence). The CDR3 runs 14 residues. V was shortened by 4 bases and J by 3 bases, with 14 bases between the two germline ends. This CDR3 reads CAWIPDGLTDTQYF. CDR3 coding DNA: TGTGCCTGGATCCCCGACGGGTTGACAGATACGCAGTATTTT.

This chain joins TRBV11-2 and TRBJ2-2; D ambiguous. V gave up 1 base and J gave up 5 bases, with 11 bases separating them. This CDR3 spans 15 amino acids. Germline CDR1 reads SGHAT; CDR2 reads FQNNGV. The CDR3 here is CASSLVTAGTGELFF. DNA for the CDR3: TGTGCCAGCAGCTTAGTAACAGCCGGTACCGGGGAGCTGTTTTTT.

In this sample, this clonotype turned up once. One junction end does not reproduce the germline sequence, and a read error may be involved. The DNA for the CDR3 is TGCAGCGTTGAAAGATCGGCGGTAGAGCAGCTCTTC. It codes for CSVERSAVEQLF. The chain is built from TRBV29-1 and TRBJ2-1, with D hard to call. CDR1 is SQVTM, CDR2 ANQGSEA, per germline. The CDR3 contains 12 residues.